The clone carrying this T cell receptor beta chain was found many times. The germline CDR1 and CDR2 sequences are LGHDT and YNNKEL (reference sequence). Trimming removed 3 bases from V and 3 bases from J, with 6 bases in between. CDR3 length equals 12 residues. TCR beta CDR3 region amplification was performed from RNA transcripts. First-round RT-PCR targeting the TCR CDR3 was performed with the HTBI primer set. In TCRdb, the multiplex PCR reads were re-called with MiXCR into one record per CDR3 protein. The repertoire holds about 560,000 distinct CDR3 sequences, with approximately 16% as singletons. Patients were excluded for uncontrolled infection, other autoimmune disease, pregnancy or lactation. Clinicians diagnosed patients from clinical symptoms, serum thyroxine and TRAb, thyroid ultrasound and orbital computed tomography. The record originates from a study of T cells in Graves' hyperthyroidism and ophthalmopathy.

The rearrangement uses TRBV3-1 and TRBJ2-7; no clear D gene. The sequenced sample consisted of blood. The origin of this receptor is a young woman with Graves' hyperthyroidism. CDR3 DNA: TGTGCCAGCAGCCAGTACAGCTACGAGCAGTACTTC. The encoded protein is CASSQYSYEQYF.